This T cell receptor (beta chain) derives from a study of T cells expressing NK-cell markers. TCRdb reworked the 5' RACE reads into one entry per CDR3 protein, no DNA. The repertoire table contains some 500,000 distinct CDR3 sequences. Comments on this clonotype: As yet, its antigen is unknown.

The study's findings and limits: Evidence did not settle whether expanded NKG2C+ T cell clones targeted HCMV.

Germline V CDR1 and CDR2: SGHAT, FQNNGV. The CDR3 has 16 amino acids. The sequence was obtained from a woman aged 50 to 60 in good health. The source material was blood T cells: a sorted CD56 or NKG2C T cell subset, CD4+ or CD8+ T cells, or bulk PBMC T cells (not recorded which). The V and J genes are TRBV11-2 and TRBJ2-7; TCRdb proposes TRBD2, but this gene call is untestable without DNA. The CDR3 loop is CASSLYGPQTSYEQYF.